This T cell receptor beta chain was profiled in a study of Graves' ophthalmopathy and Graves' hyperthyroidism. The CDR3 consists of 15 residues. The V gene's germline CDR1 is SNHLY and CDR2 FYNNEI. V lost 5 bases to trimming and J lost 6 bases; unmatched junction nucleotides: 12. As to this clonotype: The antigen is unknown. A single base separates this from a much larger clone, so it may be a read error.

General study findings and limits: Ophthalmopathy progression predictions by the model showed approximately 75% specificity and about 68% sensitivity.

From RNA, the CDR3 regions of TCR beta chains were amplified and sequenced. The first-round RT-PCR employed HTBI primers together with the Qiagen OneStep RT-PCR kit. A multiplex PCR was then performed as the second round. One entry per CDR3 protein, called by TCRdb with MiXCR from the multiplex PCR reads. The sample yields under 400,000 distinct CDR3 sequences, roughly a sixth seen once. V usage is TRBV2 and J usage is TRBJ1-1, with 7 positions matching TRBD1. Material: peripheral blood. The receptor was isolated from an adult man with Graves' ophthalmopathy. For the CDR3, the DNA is TGTGCCAGCAGTCGAACTTCCCTTGACAGGGCTGAAGCTTTCTTT. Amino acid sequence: CASSRTSLDRAEAFF.